This TCR beta chain originates from a study of T cell repertoires in cytomegalovirus infection. TCRdb re-derived calls from the reads in MiXCR, one entry per CDR3 protein. The data hold around 120,000 distinct CDR3 sequences, with more than 7% observed a single time. The sequenced sample consisted of PBMCs. The source is a human donor in good health (CMV status not recorded). Some clones in this sample may be carry-over from other donors' samples.

The CDR3 reads CASSVLAGSTDTQYF. The CDR3 DNA is TGTGCCAGCAGTGTCCTAGCGGGCAGCACAGATACGCAGTATTTT. This chain connects TRBV2 to TRBJ2-3; 8 positions agree with TRBD2. There are 15 residues in the CDR3. V gave up 4 bases and J gave up 0 bases; unmatched junction bases: 3. CDR1 and CDR2 from the germline V gene are SNHLY and FYNNEI.